This T cell receptor beta chain was recovered during a study of blood T cell repertoires in COVID-19. Source study methods: Amplification with reference gene primers provided the estimates of nucleated cell counts. Data came from immunoSEQ multiplex PCR; TCRdb stores just in-frame clones and leaves some out. The V and J calls and clone size come from that table; D and trimming were worked out from the DNA. This sample has around 300,000 clones, with approximately 90% found just once. The germline V and J ends were trimmed by 2 bases and 4 bases, with 8 bases remaining between them. CDR1 SNHLY and CDR2 FYNNEI come from the germline V gene. The CDR3 loop spans 13 amino acids.

The V and J genes are TRBV2 and TRBJ1-2; D gene uncertain. The clonotype comes from a woman aged 50 to 60 with active or convalescent COVID-19. The sample taken for sequencing was peripheral blood. CDR3 DNA sequence: TGTGCCAGCAGTGAAATCGGTACCTATGGCTACACCTTC. This translates into CASSEIGTYGYTF.